This entry lists 21 T cell receptor beta chains sequenced from one sample in a study of cytomegalovirus exposure and HLA in healthy donors (dated by TCRdb to 2017 to 2019). The library was made by the immunoSEQ multiplex PCR assay. A mixture of 60 forward primers for TCR Vbeta segments and 13 reverse primers for TCR Jbeta segments was used in the multiplex PCR. TCRdb limited this immuneACCESS table to in-frame rearrangements with V and J called. A share of clones is missing; checked studies link under half to unresolved V genes, and the rest is unexplained. The sample yields 150,000 to 200,000 clones; around 75% were counted once. Of the sample, 4.9% is held by the ten largest clones. The sequencing sample was made of PBMCs. The receptors shown here come from a male donor in good health and CMV-seronegative.

A remark on this clone: Additional DNA sequences in this sample encode the identical CDR3. The chain joins TRBV9 to TRBJ2-2; no clear D gene. The CDR3 contains 13 residues. Germline V lookup: CDR1 SGDLS, CDR2 YYNGEE. V dropped 1 base and J dropped 6 bases, with 7 bases sitting between them. CDR3: CASSVLSAGELFF. The CDR3 DNA reads TGTGCCAGCAGCGTACTCTCGGCCGGGGAGCTGTTTTTT.

V usage is TRBV10-2 and J usage is TRBJ1-1; TRBD1 matches 9 bases. Per the germline V gene, CDR1 is WSHSY and CDR2 is SAAADI. The CDR3 sequence is 14 residues long. Trimming at V came to 8 bases and at J to 6 bases, leaving 10 bases not matched to a gene. The CDR3 protein is CASGRDREGAEAFF. For the CDR3, the DNA is TGCGCCAGCGGCCGGGACAGGGAGGGGGCTGAAGCTTTCTTT.

This chain links TRBV10-3 with TRBJ1-1; 9 bases fit TRBD1. The junction had 13 bases not matched to a gene; V was cut back by 6 bases and J by 5 bases. The CDR3 runs 16 residues. Per the germline V gene, CDR1 is ENHRY and CDR2 is SYGVKD. CDR3 DNA sequence: TGTGCCATCAGCGAGACCGCACAGGGGGCGCGGACTGAAGCTTTCTTT. Translation gives CAISETAQGARTEAFF.

This clone was detected only a few times. V and J are TRBV27 and TRBJ2-1; the match to TRBD1 covers 8 bases. The CDR3 is 13 residues long. Germline V gene sequence: CDR1 MNHEY, CDR2 SMNVEV (reference sequence). Trimming cost V 4 bases and J 6 bases; bases outside gene matches: 2. The CDR3: CASSYQGANEQFF. Written as DNA, the CDR3 is TGTGCCAGCAGTTATCAGGGGGCCAATGAGCAGTTCTTC.

The chain links TRBV29-1 to TRBJ1-1, with no clear D. V gave up 4 bases and J gave up 5 bases, with 5 bases separating them. CDR1 is SQVTM, CDR2 ANQGSEA, per germline. CDR3 size: 10 residues. The CDR3 nucleotides read TGCAGCGTTGCCCATACTGAAGCTTTCTTT. Protein: CSVAHTEAFF.

The chain is built from TRBV5-1 and TRBJ2-2, with TRBD1 as a possible D gene (7 bases). Per germline, CDR1 SGHRS and CDR2 YFSETQ. The germline V and J ends were trimmed by 4 bases and 4 bases, with 23 bases remaining between them. This CDR3 is built from 18 residues. In nucleotides, the CDR3 is TGCGCCAGCAGCCCGGGGGACAGACCAGGGACCCTCACCGGGGAGCTGTTTTTT. This codes for CASSPGDRPGTLTGELFF. Based on the CDR3 plus reference TRBV5-1 and TRBJ2-2, the full variable domain is KAGVTQTPRYLIKTRGQQVTLSCSPISGHRSVSWYQQTPGQGLQFLFEYFSETQRNKGNFPGRFSGRQFSNSRSEMNVSTLELGDSALYLCASSPGDRPGTLTGELFFGEGSRLTVL.

The CDR3 sequence: CASSVGNSLNEKLFF. The CDR3, as DNA: TGTGCCAGCAGCGTAGGAAACAGCCTTAATGAAAAACTGTTTTTT. The chain couples TRBV9 to TRBJ1-4; no definite D call. The CDR3 is 15 residues long. Germline loops: CDR1 SGDLS, CDR2 YYNGEE. Trimming removed 0 bases from V and 4 bases from J, with 10 bases in between.

This chain uses TRBV7-2 with TRBJ1-1; possible D gene TRBD1, 6 bases. The CDR3 consists of 15 residues. V lost 1 base and J lost 7, with 16 bases in between. Germline CDR1 and CDR2: SGHTA and FQGNSA. CDR3 in amino acids: CASSLVVGQVSEAFF. The CDR3 DNA reads TGTGCCAGCAGCTTAGTGGTGGGACAAGTGAGTGAAGCTTTCTTT.

The chain employs TRBV18 and TRBJ2-2; TRBD2 might be the D (6 bases). The CDR3 totals 13 residues. Per the germline V gene, CDR1 is KGHSH and CDR2 is LQKENI. V was clipped by 8 bases and J by 4 bases, with 11 bases between them. The CDR3 loop is CASRLTSTGELFF. Here the CDR3 DNA reads TGTGCCAGCCGACTGACTAGCACCGGGGAGCTGTTTTTT.

V usage is TRBV7-2 and J usage is TRBJ2-7; D possibly corresponds to TRBD1 (5 bases). Trimming left V 2 bases short and J 3 bases short, with 8 bases between. The CDR3 extends over 13 amino acids. Germline CDR1 and CDR2: SGHTA and FQGNSA. CDR3 in amino acids: CASSLTGVYEQYF. CDR3 sequence (DNA): TGTGCCAGCAGCTTAACAGGTGTCTACGAGCAGTACTTC.

The rearrangement links TRBV4-1 to TRBJ1-2, with a tentative D call TRBD1 (6 bases). This CDR3 is 12 amino acids long. Trimming shortened V by 10 bases and J by 1 base, and 10 bases separated the two germline ends. CDR1 and CDR2 from the germline V gene are MGHRA and YSYEKL. CDR3 coding DNA: TGCGCCACCGGGGACATTAACTATGGCTACACCTTC. Translated: CATGDINYGYTF.

The chain has TRBV5-8 and TRBJ1-2, with TRBD1 matching 8 bases. The CDR3 is 16 residues long. CDR1 and CDR2 from the germline V gene are SGHTS and YDEGEE. The ends lost 4 bases at V and 5 bases at J; junction bases unmatched: 13. The CDR3 sequence is CASSPTGQGLQYGYTF. The CDR3 DNA follows: TGTGCCAGCAGCCCGACCGGACAGGGACTTCAATATGGCTACACCTTC.

This chain uses TRBV11-3 with TRBJ2-2; D may be TRBD1 (5 bases). The CDR3 is made up of 12 amino acids. Per germline, CDR1 SGHNT and CDR2 YENEEA. Between the trimmed V and J ends, which lost 5 bases and 8 bases, there was a span of 9 bases. The CDR3 loop reads CASSPRGGELFF. CDR3 nucleotides: TGTGCCAGCAGCCCTAGGGGAGGGGAGCTGTTTTTT. Looking up the rest from reference TRBV11-3 and TRBJ2-2 gives the full variable domain: EAGVVQSPRYKIIEKKQPVAFWCNPISGHNTLYWYLQNLGQGPELLIRYENEEAVDDSQLPKDRFSAERLKGVDSTLKIQPAELGDSAVYLCASSPRGGELFFGEGSRLTVL.

The V and J genes are TRBV6-5 and TRBJ2-3; 9 positions agree with TRBD1. Germline CDR1 reads MNHEY; CDR2 reads SVGAGI. With V trimmed by 7 bases and J by 6 bases, 8 bases remained unmatched. The CDR3 is 14 residues long. CDR3 sequence: CASKYTGGLDTQYF. The CDR3 nucleotides are TGTGCCAGCAAGTATACAGGGGGCTTGGATACGCAGTATTTT.

The chain recombines TRBV6-1 with TRBJ2-7; D gene ambiguous. Trimming took off 5 bases at V and 3 bases at J, with 17 bases between the two ends. This CDR3 region has 15 residues. CDR1 and CDR2 (germline): MNHNS, SASEGT. CDR3 DNA sequence: TGTGCCAGCAGTCGAATTTCCGGGTCGAACTACGAGCAGTACTTC. This codes for CASSRISGSNYEQYF.

The chain employs TRBV19 and TRBJ1-4; D not resolved. Germline V gene lookup returns CDR1 LNHDA and CDR2 SQIVND (reference sequence). This CDR3 has 15 amino acids. The germline V and J ends were trimmed by 11 bases and 0 bases, with 16 bases remaining between them. This CDR3 reads CAPPSSRATNEKLFF. The CDR3 nucleotides read TGTGCCCCTCCTTCGAGTCGGGCAACTAATGAAAAACTGTTTTTT.

This chain joins TRBV2 and TRBJ2-3; 13 nucleotides align to TRBD2. Germline values: CDR1 SNHLY, CDR2 FYNNEI. This CDR3 has 15 amino acids. The V segment lost 6 bases and the J segment 2 bases; nucleotides outside the gene matches: 2. The CDR3 region is CASRGTSGNTDTQYF. The CDR3 nucleotides read TGTGCCAGCAGGGGGACTAGCGGGAACACAGATACGCAGTATTTT. Variable domain in full (rest from reference TRBV2 and TRBJ2-3): EPEVTQTPSHQVTQMGQEVILRCVPISNHLYFYWYRQILGQKVEFLVSFYNNEISEKSEIFDDQFSVERPDGSNFTLKIRSTKLEDSAMYFCASRGTSGNTDTQYFGPGTRLTVL.

The chain links TRBV11-2 to TRBJ2-1; possible D gene TRBD1, 5 bases. V was cut by 2 bases and J by 1 base, with 6 bases left in between. Germline V gives CDR1 SGHAT, CDR2 FQNNGV. CDR3 length equals 14 residues. CDR3 coding DNA: TGTGCCAGCAGCTTACAGGGATCCTACAATGAGCAGTTCTTC. It yields the protein CASSLQGSYNEQFF.

The chain is built from TRBV9 and TRBJ1-3, with D possibly TRBD1 on 5 matching bases. Looked up from germline, CDR1 is SGDLS and CDR2 is YYNGEE. Trimming left V 1 base short and J 0 bases short, with 8 bases between. The CDR3 spans 15 residues. CDR3 sequence (DNA): TGTGCCAGCAGCGTACAGGGTATCTCTGGAAACACCATATATTTT. It specifies CASSVQGISGNTIYF.

The chain is built from TRBV7-2 and TRBJ1-5; D remains ambiguous. Germline CDR1 is SGHTA and CDR2 is FQGNSA. The ends were cut back, 1 base at V and 2 bases at J, with 12 bases in the middle. The CDR3 runs 16 residues. The CDR3 here is CASSLGSLVGNQPQHF. DNA for the CDR3: TGTGCCAGCAGCTTAGGATCCTTAGTTGGCAATCAGCCCCAGCATTTT.

A few counts support this clone. This chain connects TRBV6-5 to TRBJ2-1; D unclear. CDR3 length: 13 residues. V was clipped by 0 bases and J by 9 bases, with 9 bases between them. Per the germline V gene, CDR1 is MNHEY and CDR2 is SVGAGI. The CDR3 nucleotides read TGTGCCAGCAGTTACTCGATTTCGGGTGAGCAGTTCTTC. This codes for CASSYSISGEQFF.